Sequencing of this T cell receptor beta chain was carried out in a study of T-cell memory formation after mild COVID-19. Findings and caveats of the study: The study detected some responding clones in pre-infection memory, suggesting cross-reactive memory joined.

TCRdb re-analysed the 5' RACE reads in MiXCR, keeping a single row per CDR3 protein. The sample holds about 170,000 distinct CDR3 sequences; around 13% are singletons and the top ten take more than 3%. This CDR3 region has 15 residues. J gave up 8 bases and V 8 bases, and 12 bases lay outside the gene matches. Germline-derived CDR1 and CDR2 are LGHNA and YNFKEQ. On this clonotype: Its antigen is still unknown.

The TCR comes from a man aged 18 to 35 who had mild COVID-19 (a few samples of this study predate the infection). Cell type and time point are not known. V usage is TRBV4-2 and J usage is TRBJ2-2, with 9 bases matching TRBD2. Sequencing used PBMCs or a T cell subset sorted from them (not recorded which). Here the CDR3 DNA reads TGTGCCAGCCTCAGGACTAGCGACTCTTGGGGGGAGCTGTTTTTT. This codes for CASLRTSDSWGELFF.